Each of the 18 T cell receptor beta chains below was sequenced from the same sample in a study of T cell responses to AZD1222 COVID-19 vaccine. This table comes from immunoSEQ multiplex PCR, and its TCRdb copy is limited to in-frame clones, with some not included. The table has 85,000 to 90,000 clones, 90% seen once; the top ten hold around 2.8%. The sample here was peripheral blood, taken on day 0 of AZD1222 vaccination. These receptors all stem from an adult in good health.

The genes are TRBV19 and TRBJ1-3, with unresolved D. The CDR3 totals 16 residues. Germline V gene sequence: CDR1 LNHDA, CDR2 SQIVND (reference sequence). Trimming took 1 base from V and 1 from J, leaving 11 bases between them. The CDR3 coding sequence is TGTGCCAGTAGTATAGCACCGAGTGCGTCTGGAAACACCATATATTTT. Encoded protein: CASSIAPSASGNTIYF. Complete variable domain (other parts from reference TRBV19 and TRBJ1-3): DGGITQSPKYLFRKEGQNVTLSCEQNLNHDAMYWYRQDPGQGLRLIYYSQIVNDFQKGDIAEGYSVSREKKESFPLTVTSAQKNPTAFYLCASSIAPSASGNTIYFGEGSWLTVV.

The chain uses TRBV3-1 (or the pseudogene TRBV3-2) and TRBJ1-4; TRBD1 matches at 10 bases. The CDR3 is 13 amino acids. J lost 10 bases, V lost 2 bases, and 1 base had no gene match. Germline values: CDR1 LGHDT, CDR2 YNNKEL (reference sequence). The CDR3 DNA follows: TGTGCCAGCAGCCAACGGACAGGGGGAAAACTGTTTTTT. It translates to CASSQRTGGKLFF.

This clone showed up just once. The chain uses TRBV6-5 and TRBJ2-3, with 8 bases fitting TRBD1. The length of the CDR3 is 15 residues. Germline CDR1 and CDR2: MNHEY and SVGAGI. Germline trimming cut 2 bases from V and 1 base from J; bases unmatched to any gene: 2. The CDR3 region has the DNA TGTGCCAGCAGTTACAAGACAGGGGGCACAGATACGCAGTATTTT. Its translation is CASSYKTGGTDTQYF.

This clone was counted a single time. The J gene is TRBJ1-4, the V gene TRBV5-1, with D uncertain. V lost 4 bases, J lost 0 bases, and 7 bases lay in between. This CDR3 region has 14 residues. CDR1 is SGHRS and CDR2 is YFSETQ in the germline V gene. CDR3: CASSGVSTNEKLFF. The CDR3 DNA is TGCGCCAGCAGCGGTGTTTCAACTAATGAAAAACTGTTTTTT.

In this sample, this clone turned up once. V and J are TRBV11-2 and TRBJ1-2; a weak D match, TRBD1 (5 bases). This CDR3 region has 18 residues. Germline-derived CDR1 and CDR2 are SGHAT and FQNNGV. V was shortened by 1 base and J by 5 bases, with 23 bases between the two germline ends. The chain's CDR3 is CASSLGQLTPTGQYGYTF. CDR3 coding DNA: TGTGCCAGCAGCTTAGGACAACTAACCCCTACGGGGCAATATGGCTACACCTTC. The whole variable domain, remainder taken from reference TRBV11-2 and TRBJ1-2, is EAGVAQSPRYKIIEKRQSVAFWCNPISGHATLYWYQQILGQGPKLLIQFQNNGVVDDSQLPKDRFSAERLKGVDSTLKIQPAKLEDSAVYLCASSLGQLTPTGQYGYTFGSGTRLTVV.

The rearrangement links TRBV28 to TRBJ2-3, with 11 bases fitting TRBD2. From germline, CDR1 is MDHEN and CDR2 SYDVKM. This CDR3 is 17 amino acids long. Germline trimming cut 6 bases from V and 2 bases from J; bases unmatched to any gene: 10. The CDR3 region is CASSTQGSGRATDTQYF. The CDR3 DNA reads TGTGCCAGCAGCACGCAGGGTAGCGGGAGGGCCACAGATACGCAGTATTTT.

This chain uses TRBV5-1 with TRBJ1-6; TRBD1 is a possible D gene (6 bases). V gave up 1 base and J gave up 10 bases, with 12 bases separating them. From germline, CDR1 is SGHRS and CDR2 YFSETQ. This CDR3 comprises 14 residues. Here the CDR3 reads CASSLSGEASPLHF. The CDR3 bases are TGCGCCAGCAGCTTGTCAGGGGAGGCGTCACCCCTCCACTTT. The full variable domain, completed using reference TRBV5-1 and TRBJ1-6, is KAGVTQTPRYLIKTRGQQVTLSCSPISGHRSVSWYQQTPGQGLQFLFEYFSETQRNKGNFPGRFSGRQFSNSRSEMNVSTLELGDSALYLCASSLSGEASPLHFGNGTRLTVT.

The V call is TRBV5-1, the J call TRBJ2-5; D gene uncertain. Germline V gene sequence: CDR1 SGHRS, CDR2 YFSETQ. Trimming shortened V by 7 bases and J by 0 bases, and 10 bases separated the two germline ends. CDR3 length: 13 amino acids. The CDR3 spells CASPPLYQETQYF. In DNA, the CDR3 is TGCGCCAGCCCCCCCCTCTACCAAGAGACCCAGTACTTC.

The chain couples TRBV5-6 to TRBJ2-1; tentative D call: TRBD2 (6 bases). Germline values: CDR1 SGHDT, CDR2 YYEEEE. The ends were cut back, 4 bases at V and 5 bases at J, with 16 bases in the middle. The length of the CDR3 is 15 residues. The CDR3 sequence: CASSPPTGLNNEQFF. DNA of the CDR3: TGTGCCAGCAGCCCACCTACCGGACTAAACAATGAGCAGTTCTTC.

The chain recombines TRBV4-1 with TRBJ2-2; D uncertain. The germline gives CDR1 MGHRA, CDR2 YSYEKL. The V end lost 4 bases, the J end lost 7 bases, and 13 bases lay between the germline ends. The CDR3 has 14 residues. For the CDR3, the DNA is TGCGCCAGCAGCCGAGAATACCTTTTCGGGGAGCTGTTTTTT. Translation gives CASSREYLFGELFF.

The chain carries TRBV28 and TRBJ1-1, with D possibly matching TRBD1 (5 bases). V was pared by 3 bases and J by 1 base, with 15 bases between. This CDR3 comprises 16 residues. Germline V CDR1 and CDR2: MDHEN, SYDVKM. The CDR3 spells CASSFGTFWENTEAFF. The CDR3 DNA reads TGTGCCAGCAGTTTTGGGACCTTCTGGGAGAACACTGAAGCTTTCTTT.

CDR3 loop: CASSFQVEAFF. The CDR3, as DNA: TGTGCCAGCAGTTTCCAGGTTGAAGCTTTCTTT. The V gene is TRBV28, the J gene TRBJ1-1; no clear D. Trimming took 3 bases from V and 7 from J, leaving 6 bases between them. Germline CDR1 reads MDHEN; CDR2 reads SYDVKM. The CDR3 covers 11 residues.

V gene TRBV6-1 combines with J gene TRBJ1-2; D perhaps matches TRBD1 (5 bases). CDR1 is MNHNS, CDR2 SASEGT, per germline. This CDR3 spans 16 amino acids. Trimming removed 1 base at V and 2 bases at J, with 14 bases between. The CDR3 loop reads CASSEEAVGGNYGYTF. The CDR3, as DNA: TGTGCCAGCAGTGAAGAAGCGGTGGGGGGAAACTATGGCTACACCTTC.

The rearrangement uses TRBV6-4 and TRBJ2-7; 11 bases are shared with TRBD2. The CDR3 loop spans 14 amino acids. Germline V gene lookup returns CDR1 MRHNA and CDR2 SNTAGT. J gave up 6 bases and V 3 bases, and 4 bases lay outside the gene matches. The CDR3 nucleotides read TGTGCCAGCAGTGAACTAGCGGGGGCGGGCGAGCAGTACTTC. It yields the protein CASSELAGAGEQYF.

The chain joins TRBV25-1 to TRBJ1-4; perhaps TRBD1 as D (5 bases). Germline-derived CDR1 and CDR2 are MGHDK and SYGVNS. The V and J ends lost 1 base and 8 bases respectively, with 20 bases between them. The length of the CDR3 is 17 residues. As DNA, the CDR3 is TGTGCCAGCAGTGAATGGGGCCGGGAGCCCCTAGGGGAAAAACTGTTTTTT. This sequence encodes CASSEWGREPLGEKLFF. The whole variable domain, remainder taken from reference TRBV25-1 and TRBJ1-4, is EADIYQTPRYLVIGTGKKITLECSQTMGHDKMYWYQQDPGMELHLIHYSYGVNSTEKGDLSSESTVSRIRTEHFPLTLESARPSHTSQYLCASSEWGREPLGEKLFFGSGTQLSVL.

This sequence joins TRBV7-8 and TRBJ2-7; the D call may be TRBD1 or TRBD2 (6 bases each). The germline CDR1 and CDR2 sequences are SGHVS and FQNEAQ. V was trimmed by 5 bases and J by 4 bases, leaving 15 bases between them. The CDR3 is 14 amino acids. The CDR3 sequence: CASSRSGAVYEQYF. The CDR3 coding sequence is TGTGCCAGCAGCCGTTCGGGGGCAGTTTACGAGCAGTACTTC. Variable domain in full (rest from reference TRBV7-8 and TRBJ2-7): GAGVSQSPRYKVAKRGQDVALRCDPISGHVSLFWYQQALGQGPEFLTYFQNEAQLDKSGLPSDRFFAERPEGSVSTLKIQRTQQEDSAVYLCASSRSGAVYEQYFGPGTRLTVT.

The chain employs TRBV28 and TRBJ1-5, with TRBD1 identical over 8 bases. V lost 4 bases, J lost 2 bases, and 4 bases stayed unmatched. This CDR3 is built from 15 residues. Germline V lookup: CDR1 MDHEN, CDR2 SYDVKM. The CDR3 reads CASSSATGGNQPQHF. Written as DNA, the CDR3 is TGTGCCAGCAGTTCAGCGACAGGGGGCAATCAGCCCCAGCATTTT.

The genes are TRBV3-1 (or the pseudogene TRBV3-2) and TRBJ1-5; perhaps TRBD1 as D (5 bases). CDR1 and CDR2 from the germline V gene are LGHDT and YNNKEL (reference sequence). Trimming left V 0 bases short and J 6 bases short, with 9 bases between. The CDR3 has 14 amino acids. CDR3 in DNA: TGTGCCAGCAGCCAAGATTCTGGGGGTCAGCCCCAGCATTTT. Amino acids: CASSQDSGGQPQHF.